This TCR beta chain was identified during a study of T-cell reconstitution after alpha-beta-depleted transplantation in children. This clonotype has at least ten counts. Unique molecular identifiers were built into the TCRbeta library. TCRdb fed the PCR reads into MiXCR, producing one record per CDR3 protein. The sample has roughly 400,000 distinct CDR3 sequences, roughly 21% seen once; the top ten hold 3.5% to 4%. Source: PBMCs from the stem cell graft donor, taken from the stem cell graft. This sequence was found in a human donor who donated a stem cell graft to a child with acute myeloid leukemia.

CDR3 bases: TGTGCCAGCAGTTATCTAGCGGGAGGGTACAATGAGCAGTTCTTC. Its protein is CASSYLAGGYNEQFF. The chain is built from TRBV5-5 and TRBJ2-1, with 12 bases identical to TRBD2. Germline V gene lookup returns CDR1 SGHKS and CDR2 YYEKEE (reference sequence). V was clipped by 5 bases and J by 4 bases; unmatched bases: 4. This CDR3 region has 15 residues.